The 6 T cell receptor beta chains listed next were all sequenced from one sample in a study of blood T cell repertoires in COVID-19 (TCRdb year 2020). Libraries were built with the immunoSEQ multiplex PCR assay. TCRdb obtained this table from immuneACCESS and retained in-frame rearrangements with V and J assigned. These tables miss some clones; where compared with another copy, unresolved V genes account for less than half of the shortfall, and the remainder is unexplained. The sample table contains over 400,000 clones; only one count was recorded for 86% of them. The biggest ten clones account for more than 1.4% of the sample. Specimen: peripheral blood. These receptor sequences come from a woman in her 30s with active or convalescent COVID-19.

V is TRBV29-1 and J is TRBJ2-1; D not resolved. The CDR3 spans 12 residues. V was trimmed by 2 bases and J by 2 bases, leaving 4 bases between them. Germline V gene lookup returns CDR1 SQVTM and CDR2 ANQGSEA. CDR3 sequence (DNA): TGCAGCGTTGAACTCCCCTACAATGAGCAGTTCTTC. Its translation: CSVELPYNEQFF.

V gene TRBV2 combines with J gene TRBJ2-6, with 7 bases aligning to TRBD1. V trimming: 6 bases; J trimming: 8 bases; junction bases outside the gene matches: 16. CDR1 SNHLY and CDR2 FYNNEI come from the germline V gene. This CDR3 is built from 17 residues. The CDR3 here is CASSELAGTEIPNVLTF. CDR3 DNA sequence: TGTGCCAGCAGCGAATTGGCCGGGACAGAAATTCCCAACGTCCTGACTTTC.

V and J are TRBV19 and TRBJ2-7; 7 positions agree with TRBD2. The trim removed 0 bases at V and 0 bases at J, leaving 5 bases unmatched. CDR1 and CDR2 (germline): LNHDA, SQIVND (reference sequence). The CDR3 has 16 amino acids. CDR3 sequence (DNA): TGTGCCAGTAGTATAGATTCCGGGGGGAACTCCTACGAGCAGTACTTC. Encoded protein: CASSIDSGGNSYEQYF. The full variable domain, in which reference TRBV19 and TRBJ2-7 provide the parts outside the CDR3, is DGGITQSPKYLFRKEGQNVTLSCEQNLNHDAMYWYRQDPGQGLRLIYYSQIVNDFQKGDIAEGYSVSREKKESFPLTVTSAQKNPTAFYLCASSIDSGGNSYEQYFGPGTRLTVT.

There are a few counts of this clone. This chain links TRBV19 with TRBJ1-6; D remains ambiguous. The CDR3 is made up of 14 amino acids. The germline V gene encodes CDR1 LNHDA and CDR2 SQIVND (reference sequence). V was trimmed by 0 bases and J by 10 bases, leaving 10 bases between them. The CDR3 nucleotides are TGTGCCAGTAGTATAGATCAGGAAGTATCACCCCTCCACTTT. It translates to CASSIDQEVSPLHF.

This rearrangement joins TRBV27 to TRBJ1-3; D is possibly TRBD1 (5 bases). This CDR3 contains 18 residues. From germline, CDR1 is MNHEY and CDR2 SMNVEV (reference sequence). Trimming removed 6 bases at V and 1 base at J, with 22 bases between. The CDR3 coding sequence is TGTGCCAGCAGGCCCGCGGGGGAAGCGGGCAGGTCTGGAAACACCATATATTTT. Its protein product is CASRPAGEAGRSGNTIYF.

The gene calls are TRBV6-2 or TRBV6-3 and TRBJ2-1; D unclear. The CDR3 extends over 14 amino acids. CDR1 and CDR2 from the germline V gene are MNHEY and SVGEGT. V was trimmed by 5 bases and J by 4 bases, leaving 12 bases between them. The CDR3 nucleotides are TGTGCCAGCAGTGAGGCTCCCGGTTACAATGAGCAGTTCTTC. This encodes CASSEAPGYNEQFF.